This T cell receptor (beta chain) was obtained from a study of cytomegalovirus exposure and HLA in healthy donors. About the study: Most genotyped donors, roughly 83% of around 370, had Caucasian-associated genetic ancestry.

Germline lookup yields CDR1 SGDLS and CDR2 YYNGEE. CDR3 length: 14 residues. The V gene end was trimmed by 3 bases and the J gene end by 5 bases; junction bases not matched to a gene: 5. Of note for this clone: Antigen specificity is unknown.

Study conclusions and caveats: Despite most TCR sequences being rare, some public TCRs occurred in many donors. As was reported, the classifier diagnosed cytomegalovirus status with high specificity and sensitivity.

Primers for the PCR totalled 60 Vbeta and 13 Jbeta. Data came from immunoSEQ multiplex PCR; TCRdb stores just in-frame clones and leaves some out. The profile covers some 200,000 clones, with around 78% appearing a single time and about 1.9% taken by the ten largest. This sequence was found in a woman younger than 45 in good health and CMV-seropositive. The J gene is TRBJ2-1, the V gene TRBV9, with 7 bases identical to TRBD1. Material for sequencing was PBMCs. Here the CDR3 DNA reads TGTGCCAGCAGCGCTGGGACAGCTAACAATGAGCAGTTCTTC. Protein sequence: CASSAGTANNEQFF.